This TCR beta chain comes out of a study of shared clonotypes between healthy human individuals. In the study overall: CD4 naive cells filled three plates per donor, CD4 memory three, CD8 naive two and CD8 memory one.

The table came from immunoSEQ multiplex PCR; TCRdb's copy has only in-frame clones and leaves some out. This sample has some 1 million clones; 70% to 80% occur once, and the top ten carry approximately 1.5%. Germline lookup yields CDR1 KGHSH and CDR2 LQKENI. The CDR3 is 12 amino acids. Free of recent acute infections or vaccinations, the donors were healthy HIV-negative adults. The V gene is TRBV18, the J gene TRBJ2-5; D ambiguous. The assigned J gene may be wrong: the sequence end matches TRBJ2-7 better. This receptor was taken from a man between 18 and 29 years old in good health. Sequencing was performed on memory CD4+ T cells sorted from blood. Subset specified: CD45RA-negative fraction. The CDR3: CASSPAGHEQYF. The CDR3 DNA is TGTGCCAGCTCACCAGCAGGCCACGAGCAGTACTTC.